These T cell receptor beta chains were read from a single sample in a study of metastatic and nonmetastatic thyroid tumors. TCRdb reanalyzed the PCR reads with MiXCR. The data contain some 23,000 clones, about an eighth of them singletons. Specimen: blood. The receptors here all came from a female donor with papillary thyroid cancer or a benign thyroid nodule (not recorded which). Some clones in this sample may be carry-over from other donors' samples. The CDR3 runs from the conserved cysteine through the conserved F or W. A D gene is named only where the DNA matches it firmly. Expanded clones get a size class; other rows say once, few or many, or leave the size out.

J gene,clone size,D gene,V gene,CDR3 protein,CDR3 DNA
TRBJ1-3,.,.,TRBV10-3,CAISDWGGTQVTIYF,TGTGCCATCAGTGATTGGGGGGGTACTCAGGTCACCATATATTTT
TRBJ2-1,many,.,TRBV19,CASTRSGLVGSNEQFF,TGTGCCAGTACTCGCTCGGGTCTTGTAGGGTCCAATGAGCAGTTCTTC
TRBJ2-1,many,TRBD2,TRBV28,CAWKGTSGSKYNEQFF,TGTGCCTGGAAAGGGACTAGCGGGAGTAAATACAATGAGCAGTTCTTC
TRBJ2-1,many,.,TRBV18,CASSPRRGPNEQFF,TGTGCCAGCTCACCACGGAGGGGTCCCAATGAGCAGTTCTTC
TRBJ1-5,.,.,TRBV5-1,CASSLAWDQPQHF,TGCGCCAGCAGCTTGGCCTGGGACCAGCCCCAGCATTTT
TRBJ2-3,many,TRBD2,TRBV7-3,CASSPGLTLAGYTDTQYF,TGTGCCAGCAGCCCCGGCTTGACACTAGCGGGATACACAGATACGCAGTATTTT
TRBJ2-3,many,TRBD2,TRBV5-1,CASSFGSGSPDTQYF,TGCGCCAGCAGCTTTGGGAGCGGGAGCCCAGATACGCAGTATTTT
TRBJ2-7,many,.,TRBV7-9,CASSLVRGDRGLEQYF,TGTGCCAGCAGCTTAGTCCGCGGAGATCGTGGTCTGGAGCAGTACTTC
TRBJ1-4,many,TRBD1,TRBV30,CAWSGSGGAVVNEKLFF,TGTGCCTGGAGTGGGTCAGGGGGCGCGGTGGTTAATGAAAAACTGTTTTTT
TRBJ2-1,many,.,TRBV20-1,CSASPGTRNKFF,TGCAGTGCTAGCCCCGGGACTCGAAACAAGTTCTTC
TRBJ2-3,many,.,TRBV20-1,CSARDRPGRTDTQYF,TGCAGTGCTAGAGATCGGCCGGGACGCACAGATACGCAGTATTTT
TRBJ2-7,.,.,TRBV19,CASSIRGDRGSYEQYF,TGTGCCAGTAGTATCCGCGGGGATAGAGGCTCCTACGAGCAGTACTTC
TRBJ2-7,few,TRBD2,TRBV10-1,CSSSGRTSGILGVGEQYF,TGTTCCAGCAGTGGACGGACTAGCGGGATCTTGGGGGTGGGGGAGCAGTACTTC
TRBJ2-2,few,.,TRBV10-3,CAIIELRGTDGELFF,TGTGCCATCATTGAGCTGAGGGGGACTGACGGGGAGCTGTTTTTT
TRBJ2-7,few,.,TRBV25-1,CASSFSGASEQYF,TGTGCCAGCAGTTTTTCGGGGGCGAGCGAGCAGTACTTC
TRBJ2-3,.,TRBD2,TRBV12-3/TRBV12-4,CACTLEREGSRTDTQYF,TGTGCCTGCACTTTAGAGCGGGAGGGGTCACGCACAGATACGCAATATTTT
TRBJ2-7,many,.,TRBV7-8,CASSPGVSYEQYF,TGTGCCAGCAGCCCCGGGGTCTCCTACGAGCAGTACTTC
TRBJ1-5,few,.,TRBV28,CASSDNQPQHF,TGTGCCAGCAGCGATAATCAGCCCCAGCATTTT
TRBJ2-3,medium-sized,.,TRBV6-1,CASSQTGDTDTQYF,TGTGCCAGCAGTCAAACGGGGGACACAGATACGCAGTATTTT
TRBJ1-2,many,.,TRBV7-2,CASSFRDYGYTF,TGTGCCAGCAGCTTCAGGGATTATGGCTACACCTTC
TRBJ1-4,many,.,TRBV25-1,CASSDPKSPGEKLFF,TGTGCCAGCAGTGATCCGAAAAGCCCCGGTGAAAAACTGTTTTTT
TRBJ2-7,many,TRBD2,TRBV11-3,CASSLVGTSGLYEQYF,TGTGCCAGCAGCTTAGTAGGGACTAGCGGACTCTACGAGCAGTACTTC